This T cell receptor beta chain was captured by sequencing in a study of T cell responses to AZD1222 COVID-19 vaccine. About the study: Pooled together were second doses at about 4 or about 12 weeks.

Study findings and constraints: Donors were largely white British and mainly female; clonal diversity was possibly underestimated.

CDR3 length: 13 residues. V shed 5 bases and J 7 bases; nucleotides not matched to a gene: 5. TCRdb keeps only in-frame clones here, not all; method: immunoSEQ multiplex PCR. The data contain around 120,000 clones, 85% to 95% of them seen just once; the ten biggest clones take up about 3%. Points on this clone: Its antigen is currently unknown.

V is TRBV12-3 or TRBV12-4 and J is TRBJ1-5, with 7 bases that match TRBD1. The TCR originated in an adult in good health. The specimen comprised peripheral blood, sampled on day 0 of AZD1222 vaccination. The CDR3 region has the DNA TGTGCCAGCAGTCCCAGGGGGGGGCAGCCCCAGCATTTT. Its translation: CASSPRGGQPQHF.